This T cell receptor beta chain was sequenced in a study of read filtering for tumor transcriptome and immune sequencing. Study observations and caveats: Without single-read clonotypes, shared clonotype proportions correlated more between IR-seq and RNA-seq. The CD138-negative fraction was mixed bone marrow immune cells, not pure T cells.

Molecular barcoded adaptors covering alpha/delta and beta/gamma chains were used on approximately 400 ng RNA. TCRdb reprocessed the reads with MiXCR, giving one entry per CDR3 protein. The sample has around 50,000 distinct CDR3 sequences, approximately 13% seen once. V lost 1 base, J lost 2 bases, and 5 bases lay in between. Germline-derived CDR1 and CDR2 are SEHNR and FQNEAQ (reference sequence). This CDR3 contains 14 residues. This clonotype was seen repeatedly, ten times or more. No antigen is known for it. The sequenced sample consisted of a population of CD138-negative cells sorted from bone marrow. J is TRBJ2-2 and V is TRBV7-9; D is unclear. The source is a donor over 35 with multiple myeloma. CDR3 sequence reads: CASSLGTNTGELFF. The CDR3 nucleotides read TGTGCCAGCAGCTTAGGAACCAACACCGGGGAGCTGTTTTTT.